This T cell receptor beta chain was observed in a study of T-cell reconstitution after alpha-beta-depleted transplantation in children (dated by TCRdb to the mid-2010s). About the full investigation: Using TCR repertoire profiling, the study quantitatively followed how T-cell immune reconstitution unfolded in children after TCRalphabeta/CD19-depleted allogeneic hematopoietic cell transplantation.

This clonotype was counted many times. The antigen it recognizes is unknown. Base qualities were left out, and no much larger clone turns up one base away. To prepare the library, PCR was applied. The listed sequencing device is Illumina HiSeq 2500. To normalize quantification of the TCRbeta repertoire, the TCR libraries were built with molecular barcoding that relied on unique molecular identifiers. The raw public data were reprocessed by TCRdb itself: fastp quality trimming at Q25, MiXCR clonotype calling, in-frame beta chains only. When rows share a CDR3 protein, they turn into one entry using the most common DNA and genes. The sample table records hundreds of thousands of distinct CDR3 sequences; about 25% of these occur just once. Over 2.5% of the sample belongs to the ten largest clones. The germline V gene sets CDR1 to MDHEN and CDR2 to SYDVKM. Clipping removes 5 bases from V and 4 bases from J, with 6 as the unmatched junction base count. Its CDR3 holds 14 amino acids, cysteine through phenylalanine. Only CDR3 DNA is held: 42 bases, read in frame from base 1.

What this sample's treatment or condition label stands for: allogeneic hematopoietic cell transplantation with graft depleted of TCRalphabeta T cells and CD19 B cells. TCRalphabeta/CD19-depleted allogeneic hematopoietic cell grafts were given to the transplant recipients, all of whom were children. Points the paper makes about the study in general: The apparently early alphabetaT-cell count recovery about two months after transplant was reportedly dependent on only several hundred rapidly expanded clones derived from non-depleted graft cells. In some patients, the high TCRbeta diversity seen at day 60 was put down to recipient T cells and intrathymic progenitors that had survived conditioning. Hyperexpanded clone frequencies declined over subsequent months; after one year, T-cell counts and TCRbeta diversity were mostly attributed to newly produced T cells.

The chain is made from TRBV28 and TRBJ2-7; TRBD1 aligns with 9 central bases. This receptor was obtained from a girl aged 2-10 years with Fanconi anemia, due to receive a stem cell transplant. The sequences come from PBMCs, collected before TCRalphabeta/CD19-depleted stem cell transplant. CDR3 sequence: CASSRGDRVYEQYF. The DNA sequence follows: TGTGCCAGCAGTCGAGGGGACAGGGTGTACGAGCAGTACTTC.